This T cell receptor beta chain was captured by sequencing in a study of cytomegalovirus exposure and HLA in healthy donors. Study details: In a later analysis, it was reported that the 110 or so validation repertoires had been produced on the same platform as the 700 or so repertoires belonging to the first cohort.

Study-level results: Cytomegalovirus-associated TCR beta chains were listed, numbering over 150. Most TCR sequences were uncommon, yet certain public TCRs appeared in many donors.

CDR1 is MNHNS, CDR2 SASEGT, per germline. Trimming at V came to 4 bases and at J to 1 base, leaving 3 bases not matched to a gene. There are 15 residues in the CDR3. The table came from immunoSEQ multiplex PCR; TCRdb's copy has only in-frame clones and leaves some out. In the table there are about 63,000 clones, 80% to 90% of which are singletons. A word on this clone: Its target is not known.

From the roughly 120-subject validation cohort, which was separate from the approximately 670-subject first cohort, the donors were drawn. This receptor was identified in a woman aged 18-29 years in good health and CMV-seronegative. Sequencing input: PBMCs. The chain links TRBV6-1 to TRBJ1-4; 7 nucleotides align to TRBD1. CDR3 sequence (DNA): TGTGCCAGCAGTGTGGCAGGGGGAACTAATGAAAAACTGTTTTTT. Translation: CASSVAGGTNEKLFF.